Shown below are 32 T cell receptor beta chains from a single sample sequenced in a study of blood T cell repertoires in COVID-19. The method was immunoSEQ multiplex PCR; TCRdb's version includes in-frame clones alone and lacks a portion of them. The table shows 90,000 to 150,000 clones, with over 75% occurring only once. Material for sequencing was peripheral blood. The source is a man older than 75 with acute or convalescent COVID-19.

The chain has TRBV3-1 (or the pseudogene TRBV3-2) and TRBJ1-5; 8 positions match TRBD1. Germline trimming cut 5 bases from V and 8 bases from J; bases unmatched to any gene: 11. The CDR3 sequence is 15 residues long. Per the germline V gene, CDR1 is LGHDT and CDR2 is YNNKEL (reference sequence). The CDR3 spells CASSTGTGGGEPQHF. The CDR3 DNA is TGTGCCAGCAGCACAGGGACAGGTGGCGGGGAGCCCCAGCATTTT.

This chain links TRBV27 with TRBJ2-6; 8 positions match TRBD1. The CDR3 is 20 residues long. The germline CDR1 and CDR2 sequences are MNHEY and SMNVEV (reference sequence). The junction had 12 bases not matched to a gene; V was cut back by 2 bases and J by 0 bases. CDR3 in amino acids: CASSLRPPGTGDSGANVLTF. DNA for the CDR3: TGTGCCAGCAGTTTACGTCCTCCCGGGACAGGCGACTCTGGGGCCAACGTCCTGACTTTC.

The chain has TRBV9 and TRBJ1-1; D might be TRBD1 (6 bases). Germline V gives CDR1 SGDLS, CDR2 YYNGEE. This CDR3 region has 15 residues. Trimming took off 4 bases at V and 1 base at J, with 14 bases between the two ends. This chain's CDR3 is CASSIWTEPNTEAFF. CDR3 sequence (DNA): TGTGCCAGCAGCATATGGACAGAGCCGAACACTGAAGCTTTCTTT.

V and J are TRBV7-3 and TRBJ2-6; D is uncertain. The CDR3 loop spans 16 amino acids. Trimming pared 2 bases from V and 4 bases from J, leaving 12 bases between. Looked up from germline, CDR1 is SGHTA and CDR2 is FQGTGA. CDR3 coding DNA: TGTGCCAGCAGCTTAGGGTGGGCCCCCGGGGCCAACGTCCTGACTTTC. This gives the protein CASSLGWAPGANVLTF.

The chain links TRBV6-6 to TRBJ2-7; 10 bases fit TRBD1. CDR1 is MNHNY and CDR2 is SVGAGI in the germline V gene (reference sequence). The CDR3 loop spans 15 amino acids. The ends lost 6 bases at V and 4 bases at J; junction bases unmatched: 9. CDR3 bases: TGTGCCAGCAGAGACCGGGACAGGGGTGGTTACGAGCAGTACTTC. Protein product: CASRDRDRGGYEQYF.

This clone was recorded once. V is TRBV5-5 and J is TRBJ1-3, with D possibly matching TRBD1 (6 bases). V dropped 4 bases and J dropped 7 bases, with 15 bases sitting between them. The length of the CDR3 is 14 residues. Germline V CDR1 and CDR2: SGHKS, YYEKEE (reference sequence). The CDR3 nucleotides are TGTGCCAGCAGCCCGACAGGAGAGGGGAACACCATATATTTT. It encodes CASSPTGEGNTIYF.

This sequence joins TRBV5-1 and TRBJ2-5; D gene ambiguous. CDR1 and CDR2 (germline): SGHRS, YFSETQ. The CDR3 consists of 15 residues. Trimming pared 0 bases from V and 2 bases from J, leaving 11 bases between. The DNA for the CDR3 is TGCGCCAGCAGCTTGGCCGCGGAGCTGCAAGAGACCCAGTACTTC. The encoded protein is CASSLAAELQETQYF.

This clone is a singleton in its sample. The gene calls are TRBV7-9 and TRBJ1-2; possibly TRBD1 for D (5 bases). Trimming took off 5 bases at V and 5 bases at J, with 12 bases between the two ends. CDR1 and CDR2 from the germline V gene are SEHNR and FQNEAQ (reference sequence). This CDR3 comprises 13 residues. CDR3 nucleotide sequence: TGTGCCAGCAGCCGCGGGGCGGAGTATGGCTACACCTTC. Its translation: CASSRGAEYGYTF.

The rearrangement joins TRBV7-9 to TRBJ1-1, with D possibly matching TRBD1 (5 bases). Germline-derived CDR1 and CDR2 are SEHNR and FQNEAQ (reference sequence). Trimming took 1 base from V and 10 from J, leaving 22 bases between them. This CDR3 is 16 amino acids long. The CDR3 sequence: CASSLGGSKEGSAAFF. In nucleotides, the CDR3 is TGTGCCAGCAGCTTAGGTGGTTCGAAGGAGGGGTCTGCAGCTTTCTTT.

This sequence joins TRBV18 and TRBJ2-7, with TRBD2 identical over 13 bases. The CDR3 is 16 amino acids. The V gene end was trimmed by 1 base and the J gene end by 2 bases; junction bases not matched to a gene: 2. The germline CDR1 and CDR2 sequences are KGHSH and LQKENI. In DNA form, the CDR3 reads TGTGCCAGCTCACCACTCGGACTAGCGGGGGCCTACGAGCAGTACTTC. As protein: CASSPLGLAGAYEQYF.

A remark on this clone: An end of the junction differs from the germline gene, which may be a read error. V gene TRBV5-5 combines with J gene TRBJ1-1, with D uncertain. The CDR3 runs to 14 residues. CDR1 is SGHKS and CDR2 is YYEKEE in the germline V gene (reference sequence). This CDR3 is CASTLEERRAEAFF. The CDR3 region has the DNA TGTGCCAGCACCTTGGAGGAACGGAGGGCTGAAGCTTTCTTT. The complete variable domain, with remaining parts taken from reference TRBV5-5 and TRBJ1-1, reads DAGVTQSPTHLIKTRGQQVTLRCSPISGHKSVSWYQQVLGQGPQFIFQYYEKEERGRGNFPDRFSARQFPNYSSELNVNALLLGDSALYLCASTLEERRAEAFFGQGTRLTVV.

CDR3: CASSIDRQGVKLFF. The DNA for the CDR3 is TGTGCCAGTAGTATAGATCGCCAGGGGGTAAAACTGTTTTTT. The V and J genes are TRBV19 and TRBJ1-4; 7 nucleotides agree with TRBD1. Unmatched junction bases numbered 5, after V lost 0 bases and J lost 10 bases. CDR3 length: 14 residues. The V gene's germline CDR1 is LNHDA and CDR2 SQIVND (reference sequence).

The V gene is TRBV30, the J gene TRBJ1-2; no firm D call. The CDR3 totals 15 residues. CDR1 is GTSNPN, CDR2 SVGIG, per germline (reference sequence). V lost 0 bases to trimming and J lost 4 bases, with 15 bases between them. The CDR3 sequence is CAWSVIVARPYGYTF. The CDR3 nucleotides are TGTGCCTGGAGTGTAATAGTAGCCCGACCCTATGGCTACACCTTC. The full variable domain, rest sourced from reference TRBV30 and TRBJ1-2, is SQTIHQWPATLVQPVGSPLSLECTVEGTSNPNLYWYRQAAGRGLQLLFYSVGIGQISSEVPQNLSASRPQDRQFILSSKKLLLSDSGFYLCAWSVIVARPYGYTFGSGTRLTVV.

This clone qualifies as medium-sized. This chain links TRBV5-4 with TRBJ2-7; no firm D call. V lost 5 bases and J 7 bases, leaving 16 bases between the germline ends. The CDR3 consists of 13 residues. Germline assignment: CDR1 SGHNT and CDR2 YYREEE (reference sequence). CDR3 region: CASRDLAAEEQYF. The CDR3 DNA reads as TGTGCCAGCAGGGATTTGGCGGCGGAGGAGCAGTACTTC.

The chain carries TRBV2 and TRBJ1-1; D is ambiguous. There are 14 residues in the CDR3. Between the trimmed V and J ends, which lost 6 bases and 1 base, there was a span of 12 bases. CDR1 and CDR2 from the germline V gene are SNHLY and FYNNEI. DNA of the CDR3: TGTGCCAGCAGCCCCAGGAGGGCGAACACTGAAGCTTTCTTT. It codes for CASSPRRANTEAFF.

The gene calls are TRBV30 and TRBJ1-1; perhaps TRBD1 as D (5 bases). The V and J ends lost 2 bases and 6 bases respectively, with 10 bases between them. The CDR3 totals 12 residues. Germline CDR1 is GTSNPN and CDR2 is SVGIG (reference sequence). CDR3 sequence (DNA): TGTGCCTGGAGTCCGGGGGGGGCTGAAGCTTTCTTT. Amino acids: CAWSPGGAEAFF.

This clone appeared a single time. The rearrangement uses TRBV15 and TRBJ1-5; no reliable D call. With 0 bases removed from V and 5 bases from J, the gap between germline ends came to 8 bases. Germline CDR1 LNHNV, CDR2 YYDKDF (reference sequence). The CDR3 consists of 14 residues. The CDR3 DNA is TGTGCCACCAGCAGAGATCTGTCTTATCAGCCCCAGCATTTT. Its translation: CATSRDLSYQPQHF.

The V call is TRBV28, the J call TRBJ1-2, with 7 bases aligning to TRBD1. CDR1 and CDR2 (germline): MDHEN, SYDVKM. Trimming took 2 bases from V and 2 from J; bases not matched to a gene: 5. The CDR3 length is 15 residues. For the CDR3, the DNA is TGTGCCAGCAGTTTAGCAGGGGGATTAAACTATGGCTACACCTTC. The encoded protein is CASSLAGGLNYGYTF.

Remarks on this clone: Other DNA sequences of this sample code for an identical CDR3. This chain joins TRBV3-1 (or the pseudogene TRBV3-2) and TRBJ1-2, with 9 bases matching TRBD1. The germline gives CDR1 LGHDT, CDR2 YNNKEL (reference sequence). V trimming: 4 bases; J trimming: 7 bases; junction bases outside the gene matches: 16. The length of the CDR3 is 17 residues. The CDR3 loop is CASSPRGPRDRVPGYTF. DNA for the CDR3: TGTGCCAGCAGCCCAAGAGGACCCCGGGACAGGGTCCCTGGCTACACCTTC.

This sequence joins TRBV2 and TRBJ1-3, with 9 nucleotides matching TRBD1. Germline values: CDR1 SNHLY, CDR2 FYNNEI. This CDR3 contains 15 residues. Losses at the gene ends were 4 bases for V and 2 bases for J; bases not matched to a gene: 3. Written as DNA, the CDR3 is TGTGCCAGCAGTGGGACAGGGGAGCCTGGAAACACCATATATTTT. Protein product: CASSGTGEPGNTIYF.

This clone has only one observation. V usage is TRBV19 and J usage is TRBJ1-1, with a possible D match to TRBD1 (6 bases). Per germline, CDR1 LNHDA and CDR2 SQIVND (reference sequence). V was shortened by 6 bases and J by 7 bases, with 18 bases between the two germline ends. The CDR3 is 14 residues long. CDR3 in DNA: TGTGCCAGTAGCGACAGGACCACACTCAATGAAGCTTTCTTT. Protein sequence: CASSDRTTLNEAFF.

The CDR3 bases are TGTGCCAGCAGCCAAGATAGGAGCTCCTACAATGAGCAGTTCTTC. Translation: CASSQDRSSYNEQFF. The V and J genes are TRBV3-1 (or the pseudogene TRBV3-2) and TRBJ2-1; D unresolved. Germline loops: CDR1 LGHDT, CDR2 YNNKEL (reference sequence). V lost 0 bases, J lost 0 bases, and 6 bases lay in between. The CDR3 is 15 residues long.

The rearrangement uses TRBV4-3 and TRBJ1-1; the D gene is possibly TRBD1 (5 bases). The CDR3 runs 15 residues. Per germline, CDR1 LGHNA and CDR2 YSLEER. Trimming left V 0 bases short and J 2 bases short, with 10 bases between. The chain's CDR3 is CASSQDWDLNTEAFF. The CDR3 DNA sequence: TGCGCCAGCAGCCAAGATTGGGACTTAAACACTGAAGCTTTCTTT.

This sequence joins TRBV28 and TRBJ1-2; D is possibly TRBD1 (6 bases). This CDR3 has 16 amino acids. Germline CDR1 and CDR2: MDHEN and SYDVKM. The germline V and J ends were trimmed by 7 bases and 5 bases, with 23 bases remaining between them. The CDR3 spells CASKFTGGPREYGYTF. The CDR3 nucleotides read TGTGCCAGCAAGTTTACGGGGGGCCCCCGGGAGTATGGCTACACCTTC.

V is TRBV10-3 and J is TRBJ2-7, with TRBD1 as a possible D gene (6 bases). The CDR3 loop spans 16 amino acids. V gave up 0 bases and J gave up 9 bases, with 21 bases separating them. Germline V CDR1 and CDR2: ENHRY, SYGVKD. The DNA of the CDR3 is TGTGCCATCAGTGAGTCAGGCCCGACAGGTGGCGGGCGGCAGTACTTC. This gives the protein CAISESGPTGGGRQYF.

V usage is TRBV6-6 and J usage is TRBJ2-7; 10 bases are shared with TRBD1. Germline V gives CDR1 MNHNY, CDR2 SVGAGI (reference sequence). With V trimmed by 2 bases and J by 6 bases, 4 bases remained unmatched. The CDR3 runs 14 residues. CDR3: CASSYRTGGGEQYF. The CDR3 DNA reads TGTGCCAGCAGTTACAGGACAGGGGGAGGCGAGCAGTACTTC.

The V and J genes are TRBV19 and TRBJ1-1; TRBD1 matches at 9 bases. V lost 7 bases, J lost 10 bases, and 4 bases stayed unmatched. Germline V lookup: CDR1 LNHDA, CDR2 SQIVND (reference sequence). The CDR3 runs 11 residues. The CDR3 is CASIDRGVAFF. The CDR3 nucleotides read TGTGCCAGTATCGACAGGGGGGTAGCTTTCTTT.

CDR3 region: CASSWDSGTEAFF. For the CDR3, the DNA is TGTGCCAGCAGCTGGGACTCGGGGACTGAAGCTTTCTTT. This chain joins TRBV12-3 or TRBV12-4 and TRBJ1-1; maybe TRBD1 (5 bases). V lost 6 bases and J 5 bases, leaving 13 bases between the germline ends. CDR3 length: 13 amino acids.

This clone was observed a few times. V and J are TRBV28 and TRBJ1-2, with 7 nucleotides matching TRBD1. Germline V CDR1 and CDR2: MDHEN, SYDVKM. CDR3 length: 13 amino acids. Trimming cost V 10 bases and J 0 bases; bases outside gene matches: 5. The CDR3 nucleotides read TGTGCCATGAGCAGGGGGACTAACTATGGCTACACCTTC. Protein: CAMSRGTNYGYTF.

V gene TRBV20-1 combines with J gene TRBJ2-7; D unclear. CDR1 DFQATT and CDR2 SNEGSKA come from the germline V gene (reference sequence). This CDR3 has 11 residues. Trimming took 3 bases from V and 4 from J, leaving 7 bases between them. CDR3 loop: CSARSYYEQYF. CDR3 bases: TGCAGTGCTAGGTCTTATTACGAGCAGTACTTC.

The table lists this clone with a few counts. V usage is TRBV7-3 and J usage is TRBJ2-3; TRBD2 matches at 12 bases. The CDR3 is 14 residues long. V lost 5 bases and J lost 6; bases outside the gene matches: 3. The V gene's germline CDR1 is SGHTA and CDR2 FQGTGA. The CDR3 is CASSPSGRADTQYF. CDR3 in DNA: TGTGCCAGCAGCCCTAGCGGGAGGGCTGATACGCAGTATTTT.

This clone was detected once. The V call is TRBV5-1, the J call TRBJ1-5; tentatively, D is TRBD1 (5 bases). The V and J ends lost 5 bases and 6 bases respectively, with 12 bases between them. Germline V gene data show CDR1 as SGHRS and CDR2 as YFSETQ. This CDR3 is built from 13 residues. The CDR3 DNA sequence: TGCGCCAGCAGGTCCAGGGATGGTCAGCCCCAGCATTTT. Protein product: CASRSRDGQPQHF.